The 9 T cell receptor beta chains below were found in one sample sequenced in a study of tumor-infiltrating lymphocytes in primary liver carcinoma. TCR beta cDNA came from approximately 540 ng total RNA, primed with a constant-region primer. Three nested multiplex PCR rounds of slightly modified ARM-PCR generated TCR beta libraries. The opening two PCR rounds, about 11 cycles each, paired TRBV1-TRBV30 forward primers with a C-beta reverse primer. Each CDR3 protein is one row after TCRdb ran MiXCR on the multiplex PCR reads. In the table there are approximately 110,000 distinct CDR3 sequences, 64% of which are singletons. The tissue used was unsorted bulk material of 20-30 mg. RNA and DNA were co-extracted from it with the AllPrep DNA/RNA mini kit. Input material: liver tumor tissue from sampling region 3. As for subset: tumor region T3, left-lateral pole. The source of these receptors is a woman aged 55-75 years with primary liver carcinoma and hepatitis B virus infection.

Regarding this clonotype: One end of the junction does not line up with germline, which may come from a read error. V is TRBV11-2 and J is TRBJ2-3; TRBD2 agrees at 9 bases. The CDR3 spans 16 residues. Germline V gene data show CDR1 as SGHAT and CDR2 as FQNNGV. Written as DNA, the CDR3 is TGTGCCAGCGGCTTATGGCTAGCGGGATTAGCAGATACGCAGTATTTT. Encoded protein: CASGLWLAGLADTQYF.

This sequence joins TRBV20-1 and TRBJ2-7; a possible D gene is TRBD2 (5 bases). This CDR3 has 13 residues. The germline V gene encodes CDR1 DFQATT and CDR2 SNEGSKA (reference sequence). V shed 6 bases and J shed 7 bases, with 19 bases lying between them. The CDR3 DNA reads as TGCAGTGCCGTTCTCATCCCTACGGGGGAGCAGTACTTC. It translates to CSAVLIPTGEQYF.

With regard to this clonotype: The junction departs from germline at one end; a sequencing error may be responsible. The CDR3 sequence: CVSKVNTGELFF. CDR3 sequence (DNA): TGTGTCAGCAAGGTAAACACCGGGGAGCTGTTTTTT. This chain uses TRBV11-2 with TRBJ2-2; D gene uncertain. CDR1 is SGHAT and CDR2 is FQNNGV in the germline V gene. The CDR3 sequence is 12 residues long.

On this clonotype itself: Since the CDR3 does not end with the conserved phenylalanine or tryptophan, this likely comes from a read error. The rearrangement links TRBV11-2 to TRBJ1-4, with 9 bases lining up with TRBD1. CDR3 length equals 17 residues. The V gene's germline CDR1 is SGHAT and CDR2 FQNNGV. CDR3 amino acids: CTSSSHRGLATNEKLFS. CDR3 nucleotide sequence: TGTACCAGCAGCTCACACAGGGGGCTGGCAACTAATGAAAAACTGTTTTCT.

The table lists this clonotype with many counts. The chain carries TRBV29-1 and TRBJ1-2; D not resolved. V lost 6 bases, J lost 3 bases, and 29 bases lay in between. This CDR3 contains 18 residues. CDR1 is SQVTM, CDR2 ANQGSEA, per germline. CDR3 in DNA: TGCAGCGTCGGAGGCCAGTTCCCGTCTGTTGATATGGACTATGGCTACACCTTC. Its translation: CSVGGQFPSVDMDYGYTF.

Concerning this clonotype itself: An end of the junction differs from the germline gene, which may be a read error. The chain uses TRBV11-2 and TRBJ2-5; 7 bases line up with TRBD2. The germline V gene encodes CDR1 SGHAT and CDR2 FQNNGV. The CDR3 is 16 residues long. CDR3 loop: CASSPYGGRAQETQYF. DNA for the CDR3: TGTGCAAGCAGCCCTTATGGCGGGAGAGCACAAGAGACCCAGTACTTC.

A note on this clonotype: Being one base from a much bigger clone, this may be a read error. The chain employs TRBV7-9 and TRBJ2-7; a weak D match, TRBD2 (5 bases). In germline, CDR1 is SEHNR, CDR2 FQNEAQ (reference sequence). The length of the CDR3 is 15 residues. The CDR3 DNA reads TGTGCCAACAGCTTAGCGTTGGAAGCCGCCGGCGAGCAGTACTTC. Protein sequence: CANSLALEAAGEQYF.

Comment on this clonotype: An end of the junction does not agree with germline; a read error may underlie this. The V and J genes are TRBV11-1 and TRBJ1-2, with TRBD1 matching 8 bases. The V gene's germline CDR1 is SGHAT and CDR2 FQDESV (reference sequence). This CDR3 comprises 15 residues. The CDR3 loop reads CASSFSDRARDGYAF. The CDR3 DNA is TGTGCCAGCAGTTTCTCGGACAGGGCCAGGGATGGCTACGCCTTC.

This clonotype was counted many times. This chain links TRBV12-3 or TRBV12-4 with TRBJ1-1, with D unclear. The CDR3 totals 13 residues. The ends were cut back, 6 bases at V and 1 base at J, with 9 bases in the middle. CDR3 amino acids: CASRGLPNTEAFF. For the CDR3, the DNA is TGTGCCAGCAGAGGGCTACCGAACACTGAAGCTTTCTTT.